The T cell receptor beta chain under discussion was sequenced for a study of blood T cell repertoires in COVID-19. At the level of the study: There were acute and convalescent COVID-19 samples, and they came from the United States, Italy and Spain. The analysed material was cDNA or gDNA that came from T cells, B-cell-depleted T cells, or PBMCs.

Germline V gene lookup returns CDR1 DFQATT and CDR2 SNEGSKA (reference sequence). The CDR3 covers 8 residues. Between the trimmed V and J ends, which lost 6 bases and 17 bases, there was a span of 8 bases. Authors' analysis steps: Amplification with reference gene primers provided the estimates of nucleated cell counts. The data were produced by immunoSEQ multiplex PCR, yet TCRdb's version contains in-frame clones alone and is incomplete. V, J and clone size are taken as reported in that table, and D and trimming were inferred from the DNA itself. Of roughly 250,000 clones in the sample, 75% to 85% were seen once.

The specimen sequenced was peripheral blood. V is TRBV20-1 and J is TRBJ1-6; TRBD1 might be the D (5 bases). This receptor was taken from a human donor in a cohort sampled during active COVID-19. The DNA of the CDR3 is TGCAGTGCCGGGGGTGTCCACTTT. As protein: CSAGGVHF.